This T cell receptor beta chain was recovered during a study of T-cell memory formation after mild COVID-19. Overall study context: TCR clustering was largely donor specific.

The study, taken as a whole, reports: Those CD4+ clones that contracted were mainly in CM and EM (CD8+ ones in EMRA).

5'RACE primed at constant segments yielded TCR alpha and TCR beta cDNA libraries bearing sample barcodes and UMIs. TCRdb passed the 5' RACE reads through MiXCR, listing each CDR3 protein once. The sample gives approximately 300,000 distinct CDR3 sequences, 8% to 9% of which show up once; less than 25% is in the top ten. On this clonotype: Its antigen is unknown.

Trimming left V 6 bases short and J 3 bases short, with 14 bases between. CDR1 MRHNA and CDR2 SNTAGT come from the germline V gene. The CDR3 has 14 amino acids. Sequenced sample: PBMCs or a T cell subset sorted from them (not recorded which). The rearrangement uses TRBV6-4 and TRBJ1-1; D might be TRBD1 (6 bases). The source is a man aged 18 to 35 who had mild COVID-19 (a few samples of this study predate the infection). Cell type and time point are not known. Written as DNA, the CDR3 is TGTGCCAGCAGGCCGAGGGGGGGATACACTGAAGCTTTCTTT. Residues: CASRPRGGYTEAFF.